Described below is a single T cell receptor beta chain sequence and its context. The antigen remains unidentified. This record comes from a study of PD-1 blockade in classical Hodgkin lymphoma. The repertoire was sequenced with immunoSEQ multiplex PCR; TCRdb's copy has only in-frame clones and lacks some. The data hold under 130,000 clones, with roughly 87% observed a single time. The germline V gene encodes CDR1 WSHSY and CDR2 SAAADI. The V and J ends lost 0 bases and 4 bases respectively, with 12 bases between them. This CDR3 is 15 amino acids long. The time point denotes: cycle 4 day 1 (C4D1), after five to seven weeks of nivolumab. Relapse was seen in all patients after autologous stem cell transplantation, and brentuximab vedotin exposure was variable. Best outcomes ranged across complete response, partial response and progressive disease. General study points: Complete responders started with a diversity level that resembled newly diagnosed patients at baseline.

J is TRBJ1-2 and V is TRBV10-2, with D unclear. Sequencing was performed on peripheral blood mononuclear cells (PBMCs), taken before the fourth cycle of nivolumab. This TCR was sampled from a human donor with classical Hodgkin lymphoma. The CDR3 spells CASSESGTVAYGYTF. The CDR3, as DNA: TGCGCCAGCAGTGAGTCGGGTACTGTCGCCTATGGCTACACCTTC.